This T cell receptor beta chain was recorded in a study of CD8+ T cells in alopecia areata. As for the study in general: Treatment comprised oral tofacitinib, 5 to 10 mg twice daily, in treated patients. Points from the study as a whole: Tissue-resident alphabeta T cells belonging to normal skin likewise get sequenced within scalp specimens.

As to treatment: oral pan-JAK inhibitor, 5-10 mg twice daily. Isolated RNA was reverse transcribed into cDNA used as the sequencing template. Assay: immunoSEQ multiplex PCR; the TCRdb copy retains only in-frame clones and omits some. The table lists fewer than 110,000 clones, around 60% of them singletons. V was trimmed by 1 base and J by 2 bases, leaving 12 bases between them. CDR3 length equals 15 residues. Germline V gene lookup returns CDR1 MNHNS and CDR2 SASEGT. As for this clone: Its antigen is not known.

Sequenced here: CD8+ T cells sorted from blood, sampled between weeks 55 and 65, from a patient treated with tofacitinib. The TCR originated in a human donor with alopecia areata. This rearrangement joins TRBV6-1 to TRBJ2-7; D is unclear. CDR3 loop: CASSEGGYTAYEQYF. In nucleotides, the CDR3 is TGTGCCAGCAGTGAAGGAGGCTATACCGCCTACGAGCAGTACTTC.